These T cell receptor beta chains were read from a single sample in a study of OX40 agonist ivuxolimab in advanced cancers. Using immunoSEQ multiplex PCR, the repertoire was profiled, and TCRdb retains in-frame clones only, with some absent. This table has approximately 60,000 clones, 85% to 95% appearing once. The sequences come from CD4+ or CD8+ T cells sorted from blood, collected in a trial of the OX40 agonist ivuxolimab. All receptors derive from an adult with an advanced solid tumor such as melanoma, head and neck, liver or kidney cancer. CDR3s include the opening cysteine and the closing phenylalanine or tryptophan. A D gene is named only where the DNA matches it firmly. Some rows mark clone size as missing; the rest say once, few, many or name a class of expanded clone.

NA | NA | TRBJ1-2 | TRBV27 | TGTGCCAGCAGCCCGGGACTGAATAACTATGGCTACACCTTC | CASSPGLNNYGYTF
TRBD2 | NA | TRBJ2-7 | TRBV19 | TGTGCCAGTAGTCCAAGCGGGAGAGTCTCCTACGAGCAGTACTTC | CASSPSGRVSYEQYF
NA | NA | TRBJ2-1 | TRBV7-2 | TGTGCCAGCAGCTCTAGAGACAATGAGCAGTTCTTC | CASSSRDNEQFF
TRBD2 | NA | TRBJ2-7 | TRBV27 | TGTGCCAGCAGTTCACCAGCGGGAGGAGGCGAGCAGTACTTC | CASSSPAGGGEQYF
NA | NA | TRBJ2-1 | TRBV5-6 | TGTGCCAGCAGCTTGGCAGGTTGGACCTACAATGAGCAGTTCTTC | CASSLAGWTYNEQFF
TRBD2 | NA | TRBJ2-5 | TRBV7-9 | TGTGCCAGCAACCAGCGGGACTCCCACTCACGGGAGGCCCGGGAGACCCAGTACTTC | CASNQRDSHSREARETQYF
TRBD1 | NA | TRBJ1-5 | TRBV4-1 | TGCGCCAGCAGCCAAAGGACAGGGTCTGTCAATCAGCCCCAGCATTTT | CASSQRTGSVNQPQHF
NA | NA | TRBJ2-5 | TRBV11-2 | TGTGCCAGCAGCTCTCGCCTAGACCAAGAGACCCAGTACTTC | CASSSRLDQETQYF
TRBD1 | NA | TRBJ1-1 | TRBV25-1 | TGTGCCAGCAGTGAATTTTTTACGACAGGGGAGGGTACTGAAGCTTTCTTT | CASSEFFTTGEGTEAFF
NA | NA | TRBJ2-7 | TRBV6-5 | TGTGCCAGCAGTCACGACCCGGGCTTGCAGAGACTACAGTACTTC | CASSHDPGLQRLQYF
TRBD1 | NA | TRBJ2-7 | TRBV7-6 | TGTGCCAGCAGCGAGGGGACAGGGGGCTACGAGCAGTACTTC | CASSEGTGGYEQYF
NA | NA | TRBJ1-6 | TRBV25-1 | TGTGCCAGCAGTGCCGACGAATCCTATAATTCACCCCTCCACTTT | CASSADESYNSPLHF
TRBD1 | once | TRBJ2-7 | TRBV5-4 | TGTGCCAGCAGCTCCTGGGACAGGGAAATTGACGAGCAGTACTTC | CASSSWDREIDEQYF
NA | NA | TRBJ1-3 | TRBV11-1 | TGTGCCAGCAGCCTCTTGGGAAACACCATATATTTT | CASSLLGNTIYF
TRBD2 | NA | TRBJ2-7 | TRBV28 | TGTGCCACTACGGCGGGGGGACCCTACGAGCAGTACTTC | CATTAGGPYEQYF
NA | once | TRBJ2-7 | TRBV19 | TGTGCCAGTAGTGCCGGACAGTGGGCCTCCTACGAGCAGTACTTC | CASSAGQWASYEQYF
NA | NA | TRBJ2-7 | TRBV10-1 | TGCGCCAGCTCAGTTGGTAGCGGCTACGAGCAGTACTTC | CASSVGSGYEQYF
NA | few | TRBJ2-6 | TRBV28 | TGTGCCAGCTCATCGGGGGAACCCTCTGGGGCCAACGTCCTGACTTTC | CASSSGEPSGANVLTF
TRBD2 | once | TRBJ2-1 | TRBV15 | TGTGCCACCAGCAGACCGTCTAGCGGGAGCGGCAATGAGCAGTTCTTC | CATSRPSSGSGNEQFF
TRBD1 | NA | TRBJ2-2 | TRBV28 | TGTGCCAGCAGGACCGGGACAGGGGAAGCCGGGGAGCTGTTTTTT | CASRTGTGEAGELFF
NA | NA | TRBJ1-3 | TRBV9 | TGTGCCAGCAGCGGGCTTATGATGTCGGACACCATATATTTT | CASSGLMMSDTIYF
NA | few | TRBJ1-1 | TRBV4-1 | TGCGCCAGCAGCCAAGAACAGGTGGGAACTGAAGCTTTCTTT | CASSQEQVGTEAFF
TRBD2 | NA | TRBJ2-1 | TRBV25-1 | TGTGCCAGCAGTGAAGCTAGCGGTAGCTCCTACAATGAGCAGTTCTTC | CASSEASGSSYNEQFF
TRBD2 | NA | TRBJ2-2 | TRBV11-2 | TGTGCCAGCAGCCTAGCAGGGACTAGCGGGAGGTGGGGTCGAGGGGAGCTGTTTTTT | CASSLAGTSGRWGRGELFF
NA | NA | TRBJ1-1 | TRBV5-1 | TGCGCCAGCAGCTTCGGCAGTATGAACACTGAAGCTTTCTTT | CASSFGSMNTEAFF
TRBD2 | NA | TRBJ2-3 | TRBV28 | TGTGCCAGCGAGAGCGGGAGGGCCGAAGGGACAGATACGCAGTATTTT | CASESGRAEGTDTQYF
TRBD2 | NA | TRBJ2-7 | TRBV14 | TGTGCCAGCAGCCTAGCGGGAGGTGCCTACGAGCAGTACTTC | CASSLAGGAYEQYF
NA | NA | TRBJ1-1 | TRBV7-2 | TGTGCCAGCACCCCCATGAGGGAGAACTCTGAAGCTTTCTTT | CASTPMRENSEAFF
TRBD2 | NA | TRBJ2-1 | TRBV27 | TGTGCCAGCAGTTTTGGGACTAGCGGGAGAAATGAGCAGTTCTTC | CASSFGTSGRNEQFF
NA | once | TRBJ2-1 | TRBV7-9 | TGTGCCAGCAGCTTAGTTGTCAATGAGCAGTTCTTC | CASSLVVNEQFF
NA | NA | TRBJ1-5 | TRBV7-9 | TGTGCCAGCAGCTTAGACGGGAGGCCCCAGCATTTT | CASSLDGRPQHF
TRBD1 | NA | TRBJ2-7 | TRBV28 | TGTGCCAGCAGGTTCGGACAGGGAGGAGTCTACGAGCAGTACTTC | CASRFGQGGVYEQYF